The clone carrying this T cell receptor (beta chain) was counted ten times or more. Germline values: CDR1 MGHRA, CDR2 YSYEKL. V lost 1 base and J lost 2, with 15 bases in between. CDR3 length: 18 amino acids. TCRdb called the 5' RACE reads again in MiXCR, with one record for every CDR3 protein. The data contain approximately 30,000 distinct CDR3 sequences, roughly 5% of them singletons. This sample was included in a study of early T cells in non-severe SARS-CoV-2 infection. What was sequenced was whole blood. The chain is built from TRBV4-1 and TRBJ2-6; a weak D match, TRBD2 (7 bases). The TCR sequence derives from an adult who was a healthcare worker with PCR-confirmed SARS-CoV-2 infection or an uninfected control (not recorded which). DNA of the CDR3: TGCGCCAGCAGCCAAGTTATGGCGGGGGCGGCTGGGGCCAACGTCCTGACTTTC. It encodes CASSQVMAGAAGANVLTF.